What follows are 5 T cell receptor beta chains derived from one specimen sequenced in a study of Ad26.COV2.S vaccination and SARS-CoV-2 variants. This sample's treatment: some 19 received Ad26.COV2.S at low or high dose, single or two shots; roughly 5 received placebo; per-sample allocation not given. On day 63 after the first injection, vaccine and placebo recipients gave samples. Data came from immunoSEQ multiplex PCR; TCRdb stores just in-frame clones and leaves some out. Among about 400,000 clones listed, roughly 90% were seen once. The starting material was peripheral blood, obtained in a trial of Ad26.COV2.S vaccine versus placebo. Every receptor here comes from a person between 18 and 65 years old who received the Ad26.COV2.S COVID-19 vaccine or a placebo.

The rearrangement uses TRBV9 and TRBJ1-3; perhaps TRBD1 as D (5 bases). Between the trimmed V and J ends, which lost 6 bases and 0 bases, there was a span of 10 bases. The V gene's germline CDR1 is SGDLS and CDR2 YYNGEE. The CDR3 totals 14 residues. CDR3 sequence: CASTAGISGNTIYF. In nucleotides, the CDR3 is TGTGCCAGCACGGCAGGGATCTCTGGAAACACCATATATTTT.

V and J are TRBV9 and TRBJ2-1, with 8 positions matching TRBD2. The germline gives CDR1 SGDLS, CDR2 YYNGEE. CDR3 length: 19 amino acids. With 0 bases clipped from V and 6 bases from J, the junction kept 17 bases outside the gene matches. As DNA, the CDR3 is TGTGCCAGCAGCGTAGCCACAGCAATTACCGGGACTAGTTTCAATGAGCAGTTCTTC. It specifies CASSVATAITGTSFNEQFF.

The chain is built from TRBV5-1 and TRBJ2-2; D may be TRBD1 (6 bases). CDR3 length: 15 amino acids. V lost 4 bases, J lost 3 bases, and 13 bases lay in between. Per the germline V gene, CDR1 is SGHRS and CDR2 is YFSETQ. Here the CDR3 DNA reads TGCGCCAGCAGCACGGACCCAGGGGACACCGGGGAGCTGTTTTTT. It specifies CASSTDPGDTGELFF.

The J gene is TRBJ1-2, the V gene TRBV28; TRBD1 might be the D (5 bases). The CDR3 is made up of 15 amino acids. Germline V CDR1 and CDR2: MDHEN, SYDVKM. V lost 6 bases and J 8 bases, leaving 22 bases between the germline ends. This chain's CDR3 is CASRKSGTPLGGYTF. DNA for the CDR3: TGTGCCAGCAGGAAGTCCGGGACGCCCTTGGGGGGCTACACCTTC.

This clone was seen once. The CDR3 loop reads CASSVDRAINQPQHF. The CDR3 DNA is TGTGCCAGCAGTGTGGACAGGGCTATCAATCAGCCCCAGCATTTT. The rearrangement joins TRBV6-2 or TRBV6-3 to TRBJ1-5, with 8 positions matching TRBD1. The V gene's germline CDR1 is MNHEY and CDR2 SVGEGT. This CDR3 spans 15 amino acids. The V and J ends lost 5 bases and 3 bases, in that order; junction bases with no gene match: 6.